The rows below give T cell receptor beta chains drawn from one sample of a study of naive and memory T cell subsets. TCRdb independently ran MiXCR on the UMI-ligation and nested PCR reads; one entry per CDR3 protein. The sample has around 140,000 distinct CDR3 sequences; approximately 21% are singletons. The sample was naive CD8+ T cells from blood. These receptors were obtained from a human donor in good health. CDR3s include the opening cysteine and the closing phenylalanine or tryptophan. Fields, in order: V gene, D gene, J gene, clone size, CDR3 DNA, CDR3 protein. A D gene is named only where the DNA matches it firmly. A clone size is listed for some rows: how often the clone was seen (once, few, many), or a class if it is expanded.

v_call: TRBV4-1
d_call: NA
j_call: TRBJ2-7
clone_size: few
cdr3_nt: TGCGCCAGCAGCCAACCCGGTTCCTACGAGCAGTACTTC
cdr3_aa: CASSQPGSYEQYF

v_call: TRBV20-1
d_call: TRBD1
j_call: TRBJ2-7
clone_size: NA
cdr3_nt: TGCAGTGCTTCGGACAGGTTATTTTACGAGCAGTACTTC
cdr3_aa: CSASDRLFYEQYF

v_call: TRBV29-1
d_call: NA
j_call: TRBJ1-1
clone_size: NA
cdr3_nt: TGCACCGCTCGGACGACTGAAGCTTTCTTT
cdr3_aa: CTARTTEAFF

v_call: TRBV27
d_call: TRBD2
j_call: TRBJ2-1
clone_size: NA
cdr3_nt: TGTGCCAGCAGCGGACTAGGACATGAAGACGAGCAGTTCTTC
cdr3_aa: CASSGLGHEDEQFF

v_call: TRBV4-3
d_call: TRBD2
j_call: TRBJ2-1
clone_size: NA
cdr3_nt: TGCGCCAGCAGCCAAGATCTTGAGCGGGAGGATGTCAATGAGCAGTTCTTC
cdr3_aa: CASSQDLEREDVNEQFF

v_call: TRBV10-3
d_call: NA
j_call: TRBJ2-1
clone_size: few
cdr3_nt: TGTGCCATCAGTGACAGGGCCCCGTCCTACAATGAGCAGTTCTTC
cdr3_aa: CAISDRAPSYNEQFF

v_call: TRBV7-9
d_call: TRBD1
j_call: TRBJ2-3
clone_size: NA
cdr3_nt: TGTGCCAGCAGCTTATGGGGGGACAGGGGGATGAGCACAGATACGCAGTATTTT
cdr3_aa: CASSLWGDRGMSTDTQYF

v_call: TRBV27
d_call: TRBD2
j_call: TRBJ2-1
clone_size: NA
cdr3_nt: TGTGCCAGCAGTTCCGAGACTAGCGCCTACAATGAGCAGTTCTTC
cdr3_aa: CASSSETSAYNEQFF

v_call: TRBV10-2
d_call: NA
j_call: TRBJ2-7
clone_size: NA
cdr3_nt: TGCGCCAGCAGTGTCAGTCTCAGTCTATCCTACGAGCAGTACTTC
cdr3_aa: CASSVSLSLSYEQYF

v_call: TRBV6-5
d_call: TRBD1
j_call: TRBJ1-1
clone_size: few
cdr3_nt: TGTGCCAGCAGTTACCAGGGGGTCGGCACTGAAGCTTTCTTT
cdr3_aa: CASSYQGVGTEAFF

v_call: TRBV5-8
d_call: NA
j_call: TRBJ2-1
clone_size: few
cdr3_nt: TGTGCCAGCAGTCGAGCGGAGAGCTCCTACAATGAGCAGTTCTTC
cdr3_aa: CASSRAESSYNEQFF

v_call: TRBV20-1
d_call: NA
j_call: TRBJ2-7
clone_size: few
cdr3_nt: TGCAGTGGGAATTCTGAAACCTACGAGCAGTACTTC
cdr3_aa: CSGNSETYEQYF

v_call: TRBV30
d_call: NA
j_call: TRBJ2-3
clone_size: few
cdr3_nt: TGTGCCTGGAGTATTGGGACTGCGAGCACAGATACGCAGTATTTT
cdr3_aa: CAWSIGTASTDTQYF

v_call: TRBV28
d_call: TRBD2
j_call: TRBJ2-1
clone_size: few
cdr3_nt: TGTGCCAGCAAGACAATGCGGGAGGCGGATGAGCAGTTCTTC
cdr3_aa: CASKTMREADEQFF

v_call: TRBV5-1
d_call: NA
j_call: TRBJ2-3
clone_size: NA
cdr3_nt: TGCGCCAGCAGCGCTGGTGTTAGGGCACCGTCTGCCGACTACACAGATACGCAGTATTTT
cdr3_aa: CASSAGVRAPSADYTDTQYF

v_call: TRBV6-6
d_call: NA
j_call: TRBJ2-3
clone_size: few
cdr3_nt: TGTGCCAGCAGTTACGCCCCGAGTCTCGCAGATACGCAGTATTTT
cdr3_aa: CASSYAPSLADTQYF

v_call: TRBV29-1
d_call: TRBD1
j_call: TRBJ2-7
clone_size: NA
cdr3_nt: TGCAGCGTCCTTATGAGGGGGCAGGGGAAGGCCTACGAGCAGTACTTC
cdr3_aa: CSVLMRGQGKAYEQYF

v_call: TRBV5-6
d_call: NA
j_call: TRBJ1-4
clone_size: few
cdr3_nt: TGTGCCAGCAGCTCCCCCCCGCAGGAAGAAAAACTGTTTTTT
cdr3_aa: CASSSPPQEEKLFF

v_call: TRBV28
d_call: NA
j_call: TRBJ2-3
clone_size: few
cdr3_nt: TGTGCCAGCAGTTTGTGGGCCGCTCGTGTCGGGCAGAGCACAGATACGCAGTATTTT
cdr3_aa: CASSLWAARVGQSTDTQYF

v_call: TRBV28
d_call: NA
j_call: TRBJ2-2
clone_size: NA
cdr3_nt: TGTGCCAGCAGTTTATACCCCACCGGGGAGCTGTTTTTT
cdr3_aa: CASSLYPTGELFF

v_call: TRBV12-3/TRBV12-4
d_call: TRBD2
j_call: TRBJ2-7
clone_size: once
cdr3_nt: TGTGCCAGCACTAAAGCGGGAGAAGGCCATTACGAGCAGTACTTC
cdr3_aa: CASTKAGEGHYEQYF

v_call: TRBV12-3/TRBV12-4
d_call: NA
j_call: TRBJ2-7
clone_size: few
cdr3_nt: TGTGCCAGCAGTTTCCGGGACAACAAGGGCGAGCAGTACTTC
cdr3_aa: CASSFRDNKGEQYF

v_call: TRBV27
d_call: TRBD1
j_call: TRBJ1-1
clone_size: NA
cdr3_nt: TGTGCCAGCAGTGATCAGGGGGGGACTGAAGCTTTCTTT
cdr3_aa: CASSDQGGTEAFF

v_call: TRBV12-3/TRBV12-4
d_call: NA
j_call: TRBJ1-4
clone_size: NA
cdr3_nt: TGTGCCTCCAGCGGGGGAACAACTAATGAAAAACTGTTTTTT
cdr3_aa: CASSGGTTNEKLFF

v_call: TRBV11-2
d_call: TRBD2
j_call: TRBJ2-2
clone_size: NA
cdr3_nt: TGTGCCAGCAGCGTACTGTGGCGGGAGAAGGCCGGGGAGCTGTTTTTT
cdr3_aa: CASSVLWREKAGELFF

v_call: TRBV9
d_call: NA
j_call: TRBJ2-3
clone_size: few
cdr3_nt: TGTGCCAGCAGCGTAGACGGATCGGGCACAGATACGCAGTATTTT
cdr3_aa: CASSVDGSGTDTQYF

v_call: TRBV6-5
d_call: TRBD1
j_call: TRBJ1-4
clone_size: NA
cdr3_nt: TGTGCCAGCAGTCCACTACGGGGGGACAGGGAAAAACTGTTTTTT
cdr3_aa: CASSPLRGDREKLFF

v_call: TRBV4-3
d_call: NA
j_call: TRBJ2-7
clone_size: NA
cdr3_nt: TGCGCCAGCAGCCAAGAATCGCACTACGAGCAGTACTTC
cdr3_aa: CASSQESHYEQYF

v_call: TRBV10-3
d_call: TRBD2
j_call: TRBJ2-7
clone_size: few
cdr3_nt: TGTGCCATCAGGGATAGCGGGAGTGGTCACGAGCAGTACTTC
cdr3_aa: CAIRDSGSGHEQYF

v_call: TRBV4-3
d_call: NA
j_call: TRBJ2-2
clone_size: few
cdr3_nt: TGCGCCAGCAGCCAAGACCCCGGGGCGGGGGAGCTGTTTTTT
cdr3_aa: CASSQDPGAGELFF

v_call: TRBV6-6
d_call: TRBD2
j_call: TRBJ2-3
clone_size: NA
cdr3_nt: TGTGCCAGCAGTTACCTCCTAGCGGGATCACTGGATACGCAGTATTTT
cdr3_aa: CASSYLLAGSLDTQYF

v_call: TRBV27
d_call: TRBD1
j_call: TRBJ2-7
clone_size: NA
cdr3_nt: TGTGCCAGCAGTCCTAACCCGGGACAGGGGGCGAAGGAGCAGTACTTC
cdr3_aa: CASSPNPGQGAKEQYF

v_call: TRBV27
d_call: TRBD2
j_call: TRBJ2-5
clone_size: many
cdr3_nt: TGTGCCAGCAGTCCGGAGCGGGAGGGCCTGGGGACCCAGTACTTC
cdr3_aa: CASSPEREGLGTQYF

v_call: TRBV3-1
d_call: NA
j_call: TRBJ1-2
clone_size: NA
cdr3_nt: TGTGCCAGCAGCCAAGAACCCCTTGACAGCTACTATGGCTACACCTTC
cdr3_aa: CASSQEPLDSYYGYTF

v_call: TRBV7-6
d_call: TRBD2
j_call: TRBJ2-3
clone_size: NA
cdr3_nt: TGTGCCAGCAGCTTAGATGGGCGGGCTAGCGGACTCACAGATACGCAGTATTTT
cdr3_aa: CASSLDGRASGLTDTQYF

v_call: TRBV29-1
d_call: TRBD1
j_call: TRBJ2-7
clone_size: few
cdr3_nt: TGCAGCGCCAGGGACAGTTCCTACGAGCAGTACTTC
cdr3_aa: CSARDSSYEQYF

v_call: TRBV29-1
d_call: NA
j_call: TRBJ2-1
clone_size: few
cdr3_nt: TGCAGCGTTGAAGATTGGGGTGACTACAATGAGCAGTTCTTC
cdr3_aa: CSVEDWGDYNEQFF

v_call: TRBV7-9
d_call: TRBD1
j_call: TRBJ2-7
clone_size: few
cdr3_nt: TGTGCCAGCAGCTCAGGACAGGGTCACTACGAGCAGTACTTC
cdr3_aa: CASSSGQGHYEQYF

v_call: TRBV11-2
d_call: TRBD2
j_call: TRBJ2-1
clone_size: NA
cdr3_nt: TGTGCCAGCAGCTGGAGCGGGACTAGTTGGAATGAGCAGTTCTTC
cdr3_aa: CASSWSGTSWNEQFF

v_call: TRBV28
d_call: TRBD1
j_call: TRBJ2-7
clone_size: once
cdr3_nt: TGTGCCAGCAGACCGACAGGGGTCCACGAGCAGTACTTC
cdr3_aa: CASRPTGVHEQYF

v_call: TRBV28
d_call: TRBD2
j_call: TRBJ2-7
clone_size: NA
cdr3_nt: TGTGCCAGCAGTTTCCCCCGGGACTATCCTCTCGAGCAGTACTTC
cdr3_aa: CASSFPRDYPLEQYF

v_call: TRBV7-3
d_call: NA
j_call: TRBJ2-7
clone_size: few
cdr3_nt: TGTGCCAGCAGCCCCGGGGCCGGCTCCTACGAGCAGTACTTC
cdr3_aa: CASSPGAGSYEQYF

v_call: TRBV7-9
d_call: NA
j_call: TRBJ2-1
clone_size: NA
cdr3_nt: TGTGCCAGCAGCTTAAACAGGGCAAATGAGCAGTTCTTC
cdr3_aa: CASSLNRANEQFF

v_call: TRBV7-9
d_call: NA
j_call: TRBJ2-1
clone_size: NA
cdr3_nt: TGTGCCAGCACTGATGCAAGCTCCTACAATGAGCAGTTCTTC
cdr3_aa: CASTDASSYNEQFF

v_call: TRBV12-5
d_call: TRBD1
j_call: TRBJ2-2
clone_size: NA
cdr3_nt: TGTGCTAGTGGTTTAACCCCAACGGGACAGGGGAATCCCGGGGAGCTGTTTTTT
cdr3_aa: CASGLTPTGQGNPGELFF

v_call: TRBV3-1
d_call: NA
j_call: TRBJ1-5
clone_size: NA
cdr3_nt: TGTGCCAGCAGCCACTCCTATAATAGCAATCAGCCCCAGCATTTT
cdr3_aa: CASSHSYNSNQPQHF

v_call: TRBV5-5
d_call: NA
j_call: TRBJ1-1
clone_size: NA
cdr3_nt: TGTGCCAGCAGCGGGCAGGGAGGGCCTGAAGCTTTCTTT
cdr3_aa: CASSGQGGPEAFF

v_call: TRBV11-2
d_call: NA
j_call: TRBJ2-2
clone_size: NA
cdr3_nt: TGTGCCAGCAGCCGTTACCCGAAGGGGGCCGGGGAGCTGTTTTTT
cdr3_aa: CASSRYPKGAGELFF

v_call: TRBV12-5
d_call: NA
j_call: TRBJ1-2
clone_size: few
cdr3_nt: TGTGCTAGTGGTTTCTCACTCAGGGATGGGAGCTATGGCTACACCTTC
cdr3_aa: CASGFSLRDGSYGYTF

v_call: TRBV18
d_call: NA
j_call: TRBJ1-1
clone_size: few
cdr3_nt: TGTGCCAGCTCACCCCTGACAGATGAAGCTTTCTTT
cdr3_aa: CASSPLTDEAFF

v_call: TRBV9
d_call: NA
j_call: TRBJ2-5
clone_size: NA
cdr3_nt: TGTGCCAGCAGCGTAGGTGGCGCTACAGCGGAGACCCAGTACTTC
cdr3_aa: CASSVGGATAETQYF